Each of the 22 T cell receptor beta chains below was sequenced from the same sample in a study of T cells in severe cutaneous drug reactions. Bulk and single-cell libraries used iRepertoire multiplex PCR with TCR subtype-specific primers. For each CDR3 protein, TCRdb gives one entry from its re-call of the multiplex PCR reads, without DNA. The specimen's table records about 21,000 distinct CDR3 sequences. Carbamazepine had induced Stevens-Johnson syndrome or toxic epidermal necrolysis in the sequenced donors. The source material was PBMCs. The receptors here all came from a human donor with toxic epidermal necrolysis, a severe cutaneous drug reaction.

The chain has TRBV6-5 and TRBJ2-2; with no DNA, the TCRdb D assignment of TRBD1 cannot be verified. This CDR3 contains 16 residues. Germline assignment: CDR1 MNHEY and CDR2 SVGAGI. This chain's CDR3 is CASSRPGAVYTGELFF.

The chain is built from TRBV14 and TRBJ1-5; without DNA, the TCRdb call of TRBD1 cannot be checked. The CDR3 sequence is 14 residues long. Per the germline V gene, CDR1 is SGHDN and CDR2 is FVKESK. The chain's CDR3 is CASSQAGNHQPQHF.

This chain uses TRBV20-1 with TRBJ2-7; the TCRdb call, TRBD1, lacks DNA for checking. The CDR3 loop spans 13 amino acids. CDR1 and CDR2 (germline): DFQATT, SNEGSKA (reference sequence). CDR3 in amino acids: CSASRNREYEQYF.

This clonotype is called medium-sized based on its frequency. The V call is TRBV7-8, the J call TRBJ2-3; TCRdb returns TRBD2, unconfirmable since there is no DNA. Looked up from germline, CDR1 is SGHVS and CDR2 is FQNEAQ. The CDR3 runs 14 residues. Here the CDR3 reads CASSLGGSADTQYF.

The V call is TRBV20-1, the J call TRBJ2-4. This CDR3 is 13 amino acids long. CDR1 DFQATT and CDR2 SNEGSKA come from the germline V gene (reference sequence). Here the CDR3 reads CSRRSLAKNIQYF.

CDR3 in amino acids: CASSPGADGRDNEQFF. V is TRBV5-4 and J is TRBJ2-1; TCRdb picks TRBD2, but there is no DNA to check that call. The CDR3 covers 16 residues. Germline V gene lookup returns CDR1 SGHNT and CDR2 YYREEE (reference sequence).

This clonotype registers medium-sized by frequency. The chain employs TRBV18 and TRBJ2-1; TCRdb selects TRBD1, and the lack of DNA leaves this call unchecked. Per the germline V gene, CDR1 is KGHSH and CDR2 is LQKENI. The CDR3 runs to 14 residues. The CDR3 is CASSGATGLNEQFF.

This chain connects TRBV14 to TRBJ2-1. CDR1 is SGHDN, CDR2 FVKESK, per germline. This CDR3 is 16 amino acids long. CDR3 amino acids: CASSQGVATAVNEQFF.

The chain uses TRBV5-1 and TRBJ2-5. Germline V CDR1 and CDR2: SGHRS, YFSETQ. The CDR3 extends over 13 amino acids. This chain's CDR3 is CASSPDNEWIQYF.

The CDR3 reads CASSYSLGTGGSNEQFF. The rearrangement uses TRBV6-5 and TRBJ2-1; TCRdb proposes TRBD1, but this gene call is untestable without DNA. Germline assignment: CDR1 MNHEY and CDR2 SVGAGI. The CDR3 sequence is 17 residues long.

V gene TRBV19 combines with J gene TRBJ2-2; TCRdb returns TRBD1, unconfirmable since there is no DNA. Per the germline V gene, CDR1 is LNHDA and CDR2 is SQIVND (reference sequence). The length of the CDR3 is 15 residues. CDR3 protein: CASSTISQGGGELFF.

V is TRBV10-3 and J is TRBJ1-2; TCRdb lists TRBD1, though no DNA is available to test this call. The CDR3 has 17 residues. The germline CDR1 and CDR2 sequences are ENHRY and SYGVKD. The CDR3 here is CAISESVTGGANYGYTF.

The rearrangement joins TRBV28 to TRBJ2-3; the TRBD1 assignment by TCRdb is unverifiable without DNA. The CDR3 contains 13 residues. Germline CDR1 and CDR2: MDHEN and SYDVKM. This chain's CDR3 is CASSLPDSHTQYF.

In terms of frequency, this clonotype is medium-sized (0.01 to 0.1%). The chain links TRBV7-6 to TRBJ1-1. This CDR3 has 14 amino acids. CDR1 is SGHVS and CDR2 is FNYEAQ in the germline V gene. CDR3: CASSSMTVNTEAFF.

This rearrangement joins TRBV5-1 to TRBJ2-1; the TRBD2 assignment by TCRdb is unverifiable without DNA. The CDR3 totals 14 residues. The germline CDR1 and CDR2 sequences are SGHRS and YFSETQ. This chain's CDR3 is CATSGGVQPQEQFF.

This chain connects TRBV27 to TRBJ2-7; the TRBD1 assignment by TCRdb is unverifiable without DNA. CDR3 length: 16 residues. The V gene's germline CDR1 is MNHEY and CDR2 SMNVEV (reference sequence). This chain's CDR3 is CASSLNLGQGAREQYF.

This chain uses TRBV28 with TRBJ1-2; TCRdb names TRBD1, which stays unverified in the absence of DNA. There are 15 residues in the CDR3. The V gene's germline CDR1 is MDHEN and CDR2 SYDVKM. The CDR3 sequence: CASSLGWGQGNGYTF.

The chain uses TRBV4-2 and TRBJ2-1; TCRdb's D gene call, TRBD2, goes unchecked for lack of DNA. The germline V gene encodes CDR1 LGHNA and CDR2 YNFKEQ. This CDR3 comprises 15 residues. This CDR3 is CASSQLDGREVEQFF.

Here the CDR3 reads CASSFLGQGASQPQHF. V usage is TRBV27 and J usage is TRBJ1-5; TCRdb's D call, TRBD1, is unchecked because there is no DNA. Germline V gene lookup returns CDR1 MNHEY and CDR2 SMNVEV (reference sequence). The CDR3 loop spans 16 amino acids.

This chain joins TRBV9 and TRBJ2-7; the TRBD2 assignment by TCRdb is unverifiable without DNA. Germline V gives CDR1 SGDLS, CDR2 YYNGEE. The CDR3 length is 14 residues. CDR3 protein: CASSARDSGYEQYF.

The chain carries TRBV19 and TRBJ2-7; with no DNA, the TCRdb D assignment of TRBD1 cannot be verified. The CDR3 has 13 residues. Looked up from germline, CDR1 is LNHDA and CDR2 is SQIVND (reference sequence). The CDR3 protein is CASKGNGPYEQYF.

The rearrangement links TRBV6-1 to TRBJ2-7. This CDR3 is 17 amino acids long. Germline loops: CDR1 MNHNS, CDR2 SASEGT. The chain's CDR3 is CASSNDKRTRTHYEQYF.